Each of the 18 T cell receptor beta chains below was sequenced from the same sample in a study of response to subunit inactivated influenza vaccine. TCRdb reprocessed the RT-PCR reads via MiXCR and lists one record per CDR3 protein. The data hold about 780,000 distinct CDR3 sequences, with about 18% observed a single time. This sample comprised PBMCs from blood, obtained 5 days after vaccination. These receptors were taken from a man aged 50-59 years who received an inactivated influenza vaccine.

The V and J genes are TRBV29-1 and TRBJ1-1; 7 bases match TRBD1. The junction had 4 bases not matched to a gene; V was cut back by 6 bases and J by 0 bases. The germline CDR1 and CDR2 sequences are SQVTM and ANQGSEA. The CDR3 length is 13 residues. As DNA, the CDR3 is TGCAGCGTGACAGGGCCCATGAACACTGAAGCTTTCTTT. It codes for CSVTGPMNTEAFF. Full variable domain (remainder filled in from reference TRBV29-1 and TRBJ1-1): SAVISQKPSRDICQRGTSLTIQCQVDSQVTMMFWYRQQPGQSLTLIATANQGSEATYESGFVIDKFPISRPNLTFSTLTVSNMSPEDSSIYLCSVTGPMNTEAFFGQGTRLTVV.

The rearrangement links TRBV29-1 to TRBJ2-3; TRBD2 aligns across 9 bases. V lost 0 bases, J lost 5 bases, and 9 bases stayed unmatched. The germline V gene has CDR1 SQVTM and CDR2 ANQGSEA. The CDR3 is 16 amino acids. CDR3 DNA: TGCAGCGTTGAAGAGCGGGGGGGATTTCAGGGAGATACGCAGTATTTT. Translated: CSVEERGGFQGDTQYF.

The CDR3, as DNA: TGCGCCAGCAGCCAAGAGGCGGCACGTCTTAATGAAAAACTGTTTTTT. The encoded protein is CASSQEAARLNEKLFF. The rearrangement links TRBV4-1 to TRBJ1-4, with D unclear. This CDR3 region has 16 residues. The ends were cut back, 0 bases at V and 4 bases at J, with 12 bases in the middle. Germline-derived CDR1 and CDR2 are MGHRA and YSYEKL.

V and J are TRBV28 and TRBJ2-4; D perhaps matches TRBD2 (5 bases). V gave up 6 bases and J gave up 9 bases, with 21 bases separating them. Germline V gene data show CDR1 as MDHEN and CDR2 as SYDVKM. The CDR3 extends over 15 amino acids. In nucleotides, the CDR3 is TGTGCCAGCAGCCCGCCGGAGGTCCAAATTTCCATTCAGTACTTC. It is translated as CASSPPEVQISIQYF.

J is TRBJ2-3 and V is TRBV12-3 or TRBV12-4; D not resolved. V was cut by 4 bases and J by 3 bases, with 11 bases left in between. The CDR3 is made up of 14 amino acids. The CDR3 here is CASSSGRETDTQYF. The CDR3 nucleotides are TGTGCCAGCAGTTCAGGCAGAGAAACAGATACGCAGTATTTT.

This clonotype was seen a few times. V usage is TRBV4-3 and J usage is TRBJ2-7; D call uncertain. Trimming removed 0 bases at V and 0 bases at J, with 6 bases between. Looked up from germline, CDR1 is LGHNA and CDR2 is YSLEER. CDR3 size: 14 residues. The DNA for the CDR3 is TGCGCCAGCAGCCAAGACCGGAACTCCTACGAGCAGTACTTC. This translates into CASSQDRNSYEQYF.

This clonotype appeared a few times. The chain uses TRBV12-3 or TRBV12-4 and TRBJ1-1, with 9 bases that match TRBD1. The CDR3 runs to 15 residues. The V gene end was trimmed by 7 bases and the J gene end by 4 bases; junction bases not matched to a gene: 10. The chain's CDR3 is CASTRGQGSSTEAFF. CDR3 in DNA: TGTGCCAGCACCAGGGGACAGGGATCTTCCACTGAAGCTTTCTTT.

The table lists this clonotype with many counts. V and J are TRBV5-5 and TRBJ1-1; possible D gene TRBD1, 5 bases. CDR1 is SGHKS and CDR2 is YYEKEE in the germline V gene (reference sequence). The CDR3 consists of 15 residues. V lost 2 bases and J 2 bases, leaving 13 bases between the germline ends. The CDR3 loop is CASSFAGGPNTEAFF. CDR3 DNA: TGTGCCAGCAGCTTTGCCGGGGGACCTAACACTGAAGCTTTCTTT.

V gene TRBV7-2 combines with J gene TRBJ2-6, with unresolved D. CDR3 size: 15 residues. The V and J ends lost 5 bases and 4 bases respectively, with 12 bases between them. Germline CDR1 is SGHTA and CDR2 is FQGNSA. CDR3 residues: CASSPLSPGANVLTF. DNA for the CDR3: TGTGCCAGCAGCCCCCTTTCGCCGGGGGCCAACGTCCTGACTTTC.

Only a few counts were recorded for this clonotype. The chain employs TRBV25-1 and TRBJ2-7; 9 bases match TRBD2. Germline CDR1 is MGHDK and CDR2 is SYGVNS. Unmatched junction bases numbered 7, after V lost 5 bases and J lost 5 bases. CDR3 size: 14 residues. CDR3 sequence reads: CASSFSGRTHEQYF. The CDR3 DNA reads TGTGCCAGCAGTTTCAGCGGGAGGACCCACGAGCAGTACTTC.

This clonotype has more than one count but fewer than ten. V usage is TRBV20-1 and J usage is TRBJ2-5, with a tentative D call TRBD2 (5 bases). In germline, CDR1 is DFQATT, CDR2 SNEGSKA (reference sequence). CDR3 length: 11 residues. Trimming removed 6 bases from V and 5 bases from J, with 10 bases in between. CDR3 sequence (DNA): TGCAGTGCCTGGAGAGGGGAGACCCAGTACTTC. Encoded protein: CSAWRGETQYF.

The gene calls are TRBV7-2 and TRBJ2-5; a possible D gene is TRBD2 (7 bases). This CDR3 is built from 15 residues. Looked up from germline, CDR1 is SGHTA and CDR2 is FQGNSA. V was cut by 3 bases and J by 5 bases, with 16 bases left in between. The chain's CDR3 is CASSFPPGGGETQYF. The CDR3 region has the DNA TGTGCCAGCAGCTTCCCTCCGGGGGGCGGTGAGACCCAGTACTTC.

This rearrangement joins TRBV12-3 or TRBV12-4 to TRBJ2-7; TRBD1 matches 9 bases. V was pared by 7 bases and J by 2 bases, with 6 bases of the junction left unmatched. The CDR3 has 14 residues. In nucleotides, the CDR3 is TGTGCCAGCAAACAGACAGGGGGGGCCTACGAGCAGTACTTC. As protein: CASKQTGGAYEQYF.

The V call is TRBV28, the J call TRBJ2-7; a weak D match, TRBD1 (6 bases). The germline CDR1 and CDR2 sequences are MDHEN and SYDVKM. Trimming removed 5 bases from V and 5 bases from J, with 16 bases in between. CDR3 length equals 14 residues. CDR3 region: CASSPPRGWDEQYF. The CDR3 nucleotides read TGTGCCAGCAGTCCACCCAGGGGTTGGGACGAGCAGTACTTC. Variable domain in full (rest from reference TRBV28 and TRBJ2-7): DVKVTQSSRYLVKRTGEKVFLECVQDMDHENMFWYRQDPGLGLRLIYFSYDVKMKEKGDIPEGYSVSREKKERFSLILESASTNQTSMYLCASSPPRGWDEQYFGPGTRLTVT.

This clonotype has only a few counts. The rearrangement joins TRBV7-8 to TRBJ2-1; D perhaps matches TRBD1 (5 bases). The CDR3 extends over 17 amino acids. Trimming cost V 6 bases and J 1 base, with 19 bases left between them. Per germline, CDR1 SGHVS and CDR2 FQNEAQ. The CDR3 loop reads CASRFHLGQGSYNEQFF. CDR3 nucleotide sequence: TGTGCCAGCAGATTCCATTTGGGGCAGGGATCCTACAATGAGCAGTTCTTC. Combining the CDR3 with reference TRBV7-8 and TRBJ2-1 gives the whole variable domain GAGVSQSPRYKVAKRGQDVALRCDPISGHVSLFWYQQALGQGPEFLTYFQNEAQLDKSGLPSDRFFAERPEGSVSTLKIQRTQQEDSAVYLCASRFHLGQGSYNEQFFGPGTRLTVL.

This clonotype was seen only a few times. This chain links TRBV7-2 with TRBJ1-1; 8 nucleotides align to TRBD1. CDR3 length equals 14 residues. Per germline, CDR1 SGHTA and CDR2 FQGNSA. The J segment lost 5 bases and the V segment lost 5 bases, leaving 7 bases of the junction unmatched. The CDR3 spells CASSTQGAGTEAFF. The CDR3 region has the DNA TGTGCCAGCAGCACGCAGGGGGCTGGAACTGAAGCTTTCTTT.

This clonotype was seen a handful of times. This chain uses TRBV5-8 with TRBJ2-1; TRBD2 aligns across 7 bases. CDR1 and CDR2 (germline): SGHTS, YDEGEE. Trimming cost V 3 bases and J 7 bases; bases outside gene matches: 13. The CDR3 is 16 amino acids. This CDR3 is CASSSLVLAGLNEQFF. The DNA of the CDR3 is TGTGCCAGCAGCTCCCTTGTGTTAGCGGGTTTAAATGAGCAGTTCTTC.

The chain is built from TRBV29-1 and TRBJ1-1; TRBD1 is a possible D gene (5 bases). Germline V gene data show CDR1 as SQVTM and CDR2 as ANQGSEA. CDR3 length: 12 residues. Trimming cost V 7 bases and J 0 bases, with 9 bases left between them. CDR3 region: CSEDSLNTEAFF. In nucleotides, the CDR3 is TGCAGCGAAGACAGTTTGAACACTGAAGCTTTCTTT. The full variable domain, with the rest looked up from reference TRBV29-1 and TRBJ1-1, is SAVISQKPSRDICQRGTSLTIQCQVDSQVTMMFWYRQQPGQSLTLIATANQGSEATYESGFVIDKFPISRPNLTFSTLTVSNMSPEDSSIYLCSEDSLNTEAFFGQGTRLTVV.